This TCR beta chain was identified during a study of cytomegalovirus exposure and HLA in healthy donors. The PCR had 60 Vbeta and 13 Jbeta primers. Repertoires were generated with immunoSEQ multiplex PCR, while TCRdb's copy carries only in-frame clones and drops some. The repertoire holds about 70,000 clones, with more than 80% as singletons. The CDR3 runs to 16 residues. Per germline, CDR1 MGHDK and CDR2 SYGVNS. With 3 bases clipped from V and 5 bases from J, the junction kept 11 bases outside the gene matches. The V gene is TRBV25-1, the J gene TRBJ2-3, with 7 nucleotides matching TRBD2. The material sequenced was PBMCs. This TCR came from a woman aged 25 to 39 in good health and CMV-seropositive. CDR3 bases: TGTGCCAGCAGTGATCGGGCTAGCGGTCCGAGAGATACGCAGTATTTT. Protein sequence: CASSDRASGPRDTQYF.